The T cell receptor beta chain described here comes from a study of blood T cell repertoires in COVID-19 (TCRdb year 2020). Broadly, across the study: Collaborator samples came from the United States, Italy and Spain and covered acute and convalescent phases of COVID-19. Samples were obtained from the ongoing ImmuneRACE study (first 160 participants) and from over 1,000 subjects provided by 6 global collaborators. The repertoires were released in a freely available public database meant as a resource for research on the immune response to SARS-CoV-2. Where available, HLA class I and class II types were taken from metadata supplied by the sample provider and were not determined by assay-based typing. The dataset comprised deeply sampled blood TCRbeta repertoires from subjects exposed to, actively infected with, or recovered from COVID-19. The sample metadata nearly always contained a de-identified subject ID, COVID-19 status, age in years and sex. The prospective study material was composed of cDNA or gDNA derived from T cells, B-cell-depleted T cells, or PBMCs.

Broad study findings and their caveats: Clinical and demographic metadata were provided uncurated, with the amount varying by source and participant.

Each collaborating institution followed its own protocols to collect whole blood in K2EDTA tubes. For TCRbeta analysis, collaborator samples were shipped as frozen whole blood, as isolated PBMCs, or as DNA extracted from either sample type. Details on this clone: What antigen it recognizes has not been identified. No base quality values were provided; no much bigger clone lies one nucleotide off.

TCRbeta CDR3 regions were amplified from genomic DNA by means of the immunoSEQ Assay, a bias-controlled multiplex PCR. Per the original workflow: Nucleated cell counts per sample were estimated from amplification of reference gene primers within the assay. Sequence reads were collapsed and filtered to measure the absolute abundance of every unique TCRbeta CDR3 rearrangement. Productive Simpson clonality was computed per sample as the square root of Simpson's diversity index over productive rearrangements. TCRdb holds this immuneACCESS table with in-frame rearrangements only. Some clones are missing; in checked studies, unresolved V genes explain under half, and the rest has no known cause. The V and J calls and clone size come from that table; D and trimming were worked out from the DNA. Counted in this sample were roughly 130,000 clones; 70% to 90% of them appeared once. The ten most abundant clones make up more than 3.5% of the sample.

Taken from cysteine to phenylalanine, the CDR3 has 16 residues. The read is trimmed to its CDR3 DNA, 48 bases read in frame from base 1. The junction carries 10 bases between V and J, which are trimmed by 0 bases and 1 base respectively. CDR1 and CDR2 were assigned from the germline V gene as MGHRA and YSYEKL. The source of this sequence is a woman in her sixties with acute or convalescent COVID-19. This chain is built from TRBV4-1 and TRBJ1-3; a confident D gene designation cannot be given. Sequenced sample: peripheral blood. CDR3 reads: CASSQDWSSSGNTIYF. The bases read TGCGCCAGCAGCCAAGATTGGAGCTCTTCTGGAAACACCATATATTTT.